Detailed here is one T cell receptor (beta chain). The antigen is undetermined. TCR beta sequencing covered blood CD8+ and CD4+ T cells. An input of about 0.45 to 1 ug of RNA was subjected to reverse transcription using random hexamers. TCRdb called the immunoSEQ multiplex PCR reads again in MiXCR, with one record for every CDR3 protein. The sample lists some 80,000 distinct CDR3 sequences, around 94% seen once, with about 0.28% in the top ten. Germline assignment: CDR1 MDHEN and CDR2 SYDVKM. This CDR3 is 13 amino acids long. V was pared by 5 bases and J by 14 bases, with 19 bases between. The data belong to a study of CD8 T cells in Susac syndrome. Notes on the study in general: The authors acknowledged that the study's TCR sequencing and HLA analysis involved relatively few individuals.

This receptor was taken from a human donor in good health. The sample taken for sequencing was CD8+ T cells from PBMCs. V and J are TRBV28 and TRBJ2-1, with D tentatively TRBD1 or TRBD2 (5 bases each). The CDR3 bases are TGTGCCAGCAGTATCCTTAGTCTGGGGGAAGAGTTCTTC. This encodes CASSILSLGEEFF.